This TCR beta chain was captured in a study of cytotoxic CD8 clonotypes in ibrutinib-treated CLL. About the study: After a median roughly twelve months on treatment (6 to 36), response samples were drawn. Mean values per sample were 255,043 productive templates and 94,082 productive rearrangements.

The assay was immunoSEQ multiplex PCR, and TCRdb's table has in-frame clones only and misses some. The sample lists approximately 320,000 clones; 67% were seen once. About this clone itself: Antigen unknown.

Trimming cost V 5 bases and J 1 base; bases outside gene matches: 3. This CDR3 region has 13 residues. CDR1 is SQVTM and CDR2 is ANQGSEA in the germline V gene. General observations from the study: The study found baseline clonality above age-matched healthy donors, tracking circulating CD8+ T-cell counts.

The rearrangement links TRBV29-1 to TRBJ1-1, with TRBD1 matching over 8 bases. The source material was PBMCs, sampled after 36 months of ibrutinib treatment. This clonotype originated in a human donor with chronic lymphocytic leukemia. CDR3 in amino acids: CSVRQGANTEAFF. CDR3 coding DNA: TGCAGCGTTCGTCAGGGGGCGAACACTGAAGCTTTCTTT.